The 29 T cell receptor beta chains listed next were all sequenced from one sample in a study of blood T cells in healthy people across ages. Through a sample-barcoded 5' primer and a J-beta primer mix, a second PCR was run for roughly 6 to 12 cycles. One entry per CDR3 protein results from TCRdb running MiXCR on the 5' RACE reads. The sample includes about 1.1 million distinct CDR3 sequences, more than 30% of them seen just once. Sequencing input: blood. The source is a young man in good health.

This clonotype has a single count. This chain joins TRBV7-2 and TRBJ1-2; TRBD1 agrees at 9 bases. The CDR3 contains 13 residues. J was trimmed by 10 bases and V by 6 bases; bases with no gene match: 9. The V gene's germline CDR1 is SGHTA and CDR2 FQGNSA. The CDR3 spells CASRSQGAQDYTF. The CDR3 nucleotides read TGTGCCAGCAGATCACAGGGGGCGCAGGACTACACCTTC.

J is TRBJ1-2 and V is TRBV28, with a weak D call TRBD1 (6 bases). The V gene lost 2 bases and the J gene lost 0 bases, with 13 bases spanning the gap. The CDR3 length is 16 residues. Germline lookup yields CDR1 MDHEN and CDR2 SYDVKM. The chain's CDR3 is CASSLRGGPSNYGYTF. CDR3 coding DNA: TGTGCCAGCAGTTTACGCGGGGGCCCTTCTAACTATGGCTACACCTTC.

As for this clonotype: One end of the junction does not line up with germline, which may come from a read error. The chain combines TRBV12-3 or TRBV12-4 with TRBJ2-1; tentative D call: TRBD2 (5 bases). This CDR3 region has 13 residues. The CDR3 coding sequence is TGTGTCAGCAGTGTCGAGCGAGGGAAAGAGCAGTTCTTC. Its protein product is CVSSVERGKEQFF.

The genes are TRBV5-1 and TRBJ2-2; 7 positions match TRBD2. Unmatched junction bases numbered 9, after V lost 4 bases and J lost 6 bases. This CDR3 contains 15 residues. The germline V gene has CDR1 SGHRS and CDR2 YFSETQ. The CDR3 bases are TGCGCCAGCAGCCCCTCACTAGCGTCCGCCGGGGAGCTGTTTTTT. This encodes CASSPSLASAGELFF.

This clonotype has just a few counts. The V and J genes are TRBV27 and TRBJ2-3; tentatively, D is TRBD1 (5 bases). Germline V gene lookup returns CDR1 MNHEY and CDR2 SMNVEV (reference sequence). Between the trimmed V and J ends, which lost 6 bases and 7 bases, there was a span of 17 bases. The CDR3 is 14 residues long. CDR3 sequence reads: CASSPRQKLYTQYF. DNA for the CDR3: TGTGCCAGCAGCCCCAGACAGAAGCTCTATACGCAGTATTTT.

This chain connects TRBV12-3 or TRBV12-4 to TRBJ2-1, with D uncertain. The CDR3 sequence is 17 residues long. Trimming shortened V by 3 bases and J by 4 bases, and 19 bases separated the two germline ends. CDR3 sequence reads: CASSFRTAELAYNEQFF. The DNA for the CDR3 is TGTGCCAGCAGTTTCAGGACCGCTGAACTTGCGTACAATGAGCAGTTCTTC.

This sequence joins TRBV6-5 and TRBJ1-1, with a possible D match to TRBD1 (5 bases). This CDR3 has 15 residues. CDR1 MNHEY and CDR2 SVGAGI come from the germline V gene. Between the trimmed V and J ends, which lost 0 bases and 4 bases, there was a span of 12 bases. CDR3 coding DNA: TGTGCCAGCAGTTACTCCGAGACGGGGGGCACTGAAGCTTTCTTT. Amino acid sequence: CASSYSETGGTEAFF.

The V and J genes are TRBV2 and TRBJ1-1, with a weak D call TRBD1 (5 bases). V shed 7 bases and J shed 4 bases, with 13 bases lying between them. Per germline, CDR1 SNHLY and CDR2 FYNNEI. The CDR3 is made up of 13 amino acids. CDR3 in amino acids: CASTTGSGTEAFF. The CDR3, as DNA: TGTGCCAGCACTACAGGCTCGGGCACTGAAGCTTTCTTT.

This clonotype has a handful of counts. This chain joins TRBV3-1 and TRBJ1-5; perhaps TRBD1 as D (6 bases). Looked up from germline, CDR1 is LGHDT and CDR2 is YNNKEL (reference sequence). V gave up 5 bases and J gave up 3 bases, with 11 bases separating them. This CDR3 region has 14 residues. The CDR3 is CASSKTGLNQPQHF. The CDR3 region has the DNA TGTGCCAGCAGCAAGACAGGTCTCAATCAGCCCCAGCATTTT.

V usage is TRBV20-1 and J usage is TRBJ2-5; weak D call: TRBD2 (5 bases). This CDR3 contains 13 residues. The germline CDR1 and CDR2 sequences are DFQATT and SNEGSKA (reference sequence). The ends were cut back, 6 bases at V and 11 bases at J, with 22 bases in the middle. CDR3 residues: CSAQRGQNNEQYF. CDR3 nucleotides: TGCAGTGCCCAACGCGGGCAGAACAATGAGCAGTACTTC.

This clonotype was observed a few times. The chain combines TRBV6-5 with TRBJ1-1, with D possibly being TRBD1 (5 bases). The V and J ends lost 6 bases and 7 bases respectively, with 9 bases between them. The CDR3 is 11 residues long. From germline, CDR1 is MNHEY and CDR2 SVGAGI. This CDR3 reads CASSPGREAFF. DNA for the CDR3: TGTGCCAGCAGCCCGGGGCGTGAAGCTTTCTTT.

V gene TRBV19 combines with J gene TRBJ1-2; D call uncertain. CDR1 is LNHDA and CDR2 is SQIVND in the germline V gene (reference sequence). The CDR3 consists of 15 residues. Trimming shortened V by 6 bases and J by 4 bases, and 18 bases separated the two germline ends. The CDR3 reads CASSSTNGNSYGYTF. CDR3 coding DNA: TGTGCCAGTAGCTCAACAAACGGGAATTCCTATGGCTACACCTTC.

The genes are TRBV20-1 and TRBJ1-1; no reliable D call. V lost 0 bases and J lost 2, with 16 bases in between. Per germline, CDR1 DFQATT and CDR2 SNEGSKA (reference sequence). The CDR3 consists of 16 residues. The CDR3: CSARDGMGRINTEAFF. The CDR3, as DNA: TGCAGTGCTAGAGATGGGATGGGCAGGATTAACACTGAAGCTTTCTTT.

As DNA, the CDR3 is TGCAGTGCTAGAGTCCCAGGGGGCAGCAATCAGCCCCAGCATTTT. As protein: CSARVPGGSNQPQHF. The rearrangement joins TRBV20-1 to TRBJ1-5, with 8 positions matching TRBD1. The CDR3 covers 15 residues. CDR1 and CDR2 (germline): DFQATT, SNEGSKA (reference sequence). V dropped 1 base and J dropped 1; count of bases not matched to a gene: 3.

The chain recombines TRBV5-1 with TRBJ2-7; D is uncertain. Trimming cost V 3 bases and J 0 bases, with 10 bases left between them. CDR1 SGHRS and CDR2 YFSETQ come from the germline V gene. The CDR3 is 14 residues long. The CDR3 protein is CASSSTTSSYEQYF. Here the CDR3 DNA reads TGCGCCAGCAGCTCCACGACCAGCTCCTACGAGCAGTACTTC.

The genes are TRBV3-1 and TRBJ2-1; 13 nucleotides line up with TRBD2. V lost 6 bases, J lost 7 bases, and 6 bases stayed unmatched. Germline V gene data show CDR1 as LGHDT and CDR2 as YNNKEL (reference sequence). The CDR3 length is 15 residues. Here the CDR3 DNA reads TGTGCCAGCAGTGGACTAGCGGGGGATTTGAATGAGCAGTTCTTC. It codes for CASSGLAGDLNEQFF.

This chain connects TRBV7-9 to TRBJ2-3; maybe TRBD1 (6 bases). The CDR3 is 15 residues long. V lost 5 bases and J 1 base, leaving 13 bases between the germline ends. Germline V gene sequence: CDR1 SEHNR, CDR2 FQNEAQ (reference sequence). The CDR3 nucleotides are TGTGCCAGCAGCCAGGTTGACAGGCGCACAGATACGCAGTATTTT. Its translation is CASSQVDRRTDTQYF.

V usage is TRBV2 and J usage is TRBJ2-4, with D uncertain. Germline V gene sequence: CDR1 SNHLY, CDR2 FYNNEI. V was cut by 3 bases and J by 7 bases, with 10 bases left in between. The CDR3 is 13 residues long. CDR3 sequence (DNA): TGTGCCAGCAGTGATGGGCGATCGAACATTCAGTACTTC. This codes for CASSDGRSNIQYF.

This clonotype was observed a few times. The chain recombines TRBV20-1 with TRBJ2-1; TRBD2 aligns across 13 bases. The CDR3 extends over 15 amino acids. Germline assignment: CDR1 DFQATT and CDR2 SNEGSKA (reference sequence). The ends lost 6 bases at V and 10 bases at J; junction bases unmatched: 12. The CDR3 nucleotides read TGCAGTGCACTCTTACTAGCGGGGGGGCCGGGGGAGCAGTTCTTC. Translating it yields CSALLLAGGPGEQFF.

A few counts support this clonotype. In DNA, the CDR3 is TGTGCCAGCAGTCCCGGGACAGGGGGCAATGGAGAGACCCAGTACTTC. Translated, it gives CASSPGTGGNGETQYF. The rearrangement joins TRBV6-4 to TRBJ2-5; TRBD1 agrees at 12 bases. J was trimmed by 4 bases and V by 5 bases; bases with no gene match: 8. The CDR3 runs to 16 residues. CDR1 and CDR2 (germline): MRHNA, SNTAGT.

This clonotype was seen a few times. The chain has TRBV10-3 and TRBJ1-1; 8 bases map to TRBD1. Looked up from germline, CDR1 is ENHRY and CDR2 is SYGVKD. The CDR3 is 14 residues long. With V trimmed by 6 bases and J by 2 bases, 5 bases remained unmatched. CDR3 amino acids: CAIRPTGDNTEAFF. The CDR3 coding sequence is TGTGCCATCAGGCCGACAGGGGACAACACTGAAGCTTTCTTT.

This clonotype was counted once. The chain is built from TRBV18 and TRBJ2-3; D is uncertain. CDR1 and CDR2 (germline): KGHSH, LQKENI. V dropped 3 bases and J dropped 5 bases, with 12 bases sitting between them. The CDR3 is 14 residues long. The CDR3 DNA follows: TGTGCCAGCTCACCCCGGGCTGGGGTAGATACGCAGTATTTT. Translating gives CASSPRAGVDTQYF.

This clonotype occurred once. The V gene is TRBV7-9, the J gene TRBJ2-3; TRBD2 matches 9 bases. V trimming: 3 bases; J trimming: 4 bases; junction bases outside the gene matches: 8. The germline V gene encodes CDR1 SEHNR and CDR2 FQNEAQ (reference sequence). This CDR3 has 16 amino acids. The DNA for the CDR3 is TGTGCCAGCAGCTTCCCTGCGGGGGGGACCCCAGATACGCAGTATTTT. Translated: CASSFPAGGTPDTQYF.

This rearrangement joins TRBV4-1 to TRBJ1-3; 8 nucleotides line up with TRBD1. Germline assignment: CDR1 MGHRA and CDR2 YSYEKL. The CDR3 is 15 residues long. V shed 1 base, J shed 4 bases, and the junction held 3 bases outside the gene matches. The CDR3 DNA is TGCGCCAGCAGCCAAGTGGGACAGGAGGGAAACACCATATATTTT. It encodes CASSQVGQEGNTIYF.

The chain links TRBV9 to TRBJ2-5, with 8 positions matching TRBD1. Looked up from germline, CDR1 is SGDLS and CDR2 is YYNGEE. The CDR3 has 14 amino acids. Unmatched junction bases numbered 9, after V lost 0 bases and J lost 11 bases. CDR3 DNA: TGTGCCAGCAGCGTAGGGGCAGGGGGCAATGAGCAGTACTTC. Translated: CASSVGAGGNEQYF.

The chain has TRBV6-1 and TRBJ1-5; 9 positions match TRBD1. V shed 5 bases and J 6 bases; nucleotides not matched to a gene: 8. Per germline, CDR1 MNHNS and CDR2 SASEGT. This CDR3 has 15 amino acids. The CDR3 coding sequence is TGTGCCAGCAGTAGGGACAGGGTTAGTGGTCAGCCCCAGCATTTT. It is translated as CASSRDRVSGQPQHF.

The chain carries TRBV24-1 and TRBJ2-1, with D hard to call. Deletions cut 2 bases from V and 0 bases from J, with 10 bases between. From germline, CDR1 is KGHDR and CDR2 SFDVKD. The CDR3 runs to 16 residues. The CDR3 DNA follows: TGTGCCACCAGTGATTCAGACTCGAGCTCCTACAATGAGCAGTTCTTC. This sequence encodes CATSDSDSSSYNEQFF.

This clonotype was detected only a few times. This chain joins TRBV9 and TRBJ1-6, with D possibly matching TRBD1 (5 bases). Germline loops: CDR1 SGDLS, CDR2 YYNGEE. V lost 3 bases and J lost 11, with 15 bases in between. The CDR3 spans 14 residues. The CDR3 region has the DNA TGTGCCAGCAGCGACGGCAGGGAGACCCCACCCCTCCACTTT. Encoded protein: CASSDGRETPPLHF.

The chain links TRBV7-2 to TRBJ2-2; D not certain. The germline V and J ends were trimmed by 9 bases and 0 bases, with 11 bases remaining between them. Germline CDR1 reads SGHTA; CDR2 reads FQGNSA. The CDR3 totals 14 residues. The CDR3 coding sequence is TGTGCCAGTACCCGACTGGCGAACACCGGGGAGCTGTTTTTT. Encoded protein: CASTRLANTGELFF.